The entry that follows covers one TCR beta chain sequence. Its antigen remains unknown. This specimen comes from a study of response to subunit inactivated influenza vaccine. TCRdb itself ran the RT-PCR reads through MiXCR, one entry per CDR3 protein. The sample includes around 650,000 distinct CDR3 sequences, about 15% of them seen just once. Germline assignment: CDR1 LGHNA and CDR2 YNFKEQ. The length of the CDR3 is 18 residues. The V end lost 1 base, the J end lost 5 bases, and 18 bases lay between the germline ends. Study-wide points: The authors offered the suggestion that each seasonal influenza vaccination recruits few new T cells.

The source was PBMCs from blood, collected 11 to 12 days after vaccination. The source is a man aged 50 to 59 who received an inactivated influenza vaccine. The chain employs TRBV4-2 and TRBJ1-6, with TRBD1 as a possible D gene (6 bases). The CDR3 nucleotides are TGTGCCAGCAGCCAAGTTTGGTATGGGGGCAGCGATAATTCACCCCTCCACTTT. Amino acid sequence: CASSQVWYGGSDNSPLHF.